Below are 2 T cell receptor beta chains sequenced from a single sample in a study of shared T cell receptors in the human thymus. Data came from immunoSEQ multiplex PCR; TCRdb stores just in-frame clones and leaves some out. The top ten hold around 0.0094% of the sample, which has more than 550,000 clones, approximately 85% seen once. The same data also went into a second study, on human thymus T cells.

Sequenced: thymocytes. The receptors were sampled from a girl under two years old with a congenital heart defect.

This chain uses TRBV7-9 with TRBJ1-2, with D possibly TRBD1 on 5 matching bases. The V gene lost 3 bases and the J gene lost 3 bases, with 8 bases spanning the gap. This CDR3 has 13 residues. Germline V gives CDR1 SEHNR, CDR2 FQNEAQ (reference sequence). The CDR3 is CASSFRQYYGYTF. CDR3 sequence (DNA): TGTGCCAGCAGCTTTCGACAGTACTATGGCTACACCTTC.

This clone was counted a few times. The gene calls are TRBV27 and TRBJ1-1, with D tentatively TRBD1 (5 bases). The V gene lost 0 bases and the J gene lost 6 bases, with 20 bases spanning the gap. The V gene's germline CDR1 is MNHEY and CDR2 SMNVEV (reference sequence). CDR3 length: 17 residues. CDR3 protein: CASSLSVGGQVDAEAFF. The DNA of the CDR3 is TGTGCCAGCAGTTTATCGGTGGGGGGTCAGGTGGACGCTGAAGCTTTCTTT.